This T cell receptor (beta chain) was captured by sequencing in a study of Ad26.COV2.S vaccination and SARS-CoV-2 variants. Study context: Enrollment placed the donor in the COV1001 Ad26.COV2.S trial arm. Whole-study results and caveats: Participants in the vaccine arm had higher spike-specific TCR breadth; placebo recipients had lower. Whether participants received vaccine or placebo, their non-spike TCR breadth was similar.

Regarding this clone: Its specificity is not known.

The treatment is: around 19 received Ad26.COV2.S at low or high dose, single or two shots; about 5 received placebo; per-sample allocation not given. Repertoires come from day 63 after the first vaccine or placebo injection. An adult aged 18-55 years in Boston served as the donor. The table came from immunoSEQ multiplex PCR; TCRdb's copy has only in-frame clones and leaves some out. The sample carries 250,000 or so clones, about 83% recorded once. The germline gives CDR1 SGHDT, CDR2 YYEEEE. This CDR3 spans 13 amino acids. The V gene lost 0 bases and the J gene lost 3 bases, with 6 bases spanning the gap.

V usage is TRBV5-6 and J usage is TRBJ1-2; D call uncertain. The material was peripheral blood, obtained in a trial of Ad26.COV2.S vaccine versus placebo. The TCR sequence derives from a person aged 18-60 years who received the Ad26.COV2.S COVID-19 vaccine or a placebo. The CDR3 sequence is CASSLGEDYGYTF. The CDR3 DNA reads TGTGCCAGCAGCTTGGGGGAGGACTATGGCTACACCTTC.